This record concerns one T cell receptor beta chain sequence. In the original processing: Reference gene primer amplification in the assay estimated nucleated cell counts. The assay was immunoSEQ multiplex PCR, and TCRdb's table has in-frame clones only and misses some. Clone size and the V and J calls come from that table; the DNA yielded D and trimming. The repertoire consists of 140,000 to 150,000 clones, with approximately 80% occurring once and the leading ten covering approximately 2%. The sample belongs to a study of blood T cell repertoires in COVID-19. The germline V and J ends were trimmed by 6 bases and 0 bases, with 17 bases remaining between them. The CDR3 sequence is 16 residues long. Germline V gene data show CDR1 as SEHNR and CDR2 as FQNEAQ (reference sequence).

The chain joins TRBV7-9 to TRBJ1-2; D is possibly TRBD1 (6 bases). The source is a woman in her fifties or sixties with acute or convalescent COVID-19. Specimen: peripheral blood. The CDR3 DNA reads TGTGCCAGCAGACAGACAGGAGCTATAGCTAACTATGGCTACACCTTC. It translates to CASRQTGAIANYGYTF. Full variable domain (outside the CDR3, taken from reference TRBV7-9 and TRBJ1-2): DTGVSQNPRHKITKRGQNVTFRCDPISEHNRLYWYRQTLGQGPEFLTYFQNEAQLEKSRLLSDRFSAERPKGSFSTLEIQRTEQGDSAMYLCASRQTGAIANYGYTFGSGTRLTVV.